The 4 T cell receptor beta chains given below trace back to one sample, sequenced in a study of blood T cell repertoires in COVID-19. Assay used: immunoSEQ multiplex PCR; TCRdb lists only in-frame clones, some missing. The table includes almost 200,000 clones, around four fifths detected once. Sequences were obtained from peripheral blood. Receptors originate from a man in his sixties with COVID-19, enrolled during active disease.

J is TRBJ1-6 and V is TRBV10-1; 8 bases agree with TRBD1. CDR1 WNHNN and CDR2 SYGVQD come from the germline V gene (reference sequence). The CDR3 has 17 residues. V lost 6 bases, J lost 9 bases, and 16 bases stayed unmatched. The chain's CDR3 is CASRTGGGATVSSPLHF. For the CDR3, the DNA is TGCGCCAGCAGAACAGGGGGGGGAGCTACGGTTAGTTCACCCCTCCACTTT.

This clone was picked up one time. The chain has TRBV9 and TRBJ2-7; D is unclear. The germline CDR1 and CDR2 sequences are SGDLS and YYNGEE. Trimming took 4 bases from V and 0 from J, leaving 8 bases between them. The CDR3 covers 13 residues. CDR3 sequence (DNA): TGTGCCAGCAGCCCCCGACTCTCCTACGAGCAGTACTTC. It specifies CASSPRLSYEQYF.

In this sample, this clone turned up a few times. V gene TRBV27 combines with J gene TRBJ1-1; D ambiguous. CDR3 length: 13 residues. V shed 6 bases and J shed 0 bases, with 8 bases lying between them. Germline V gene lookup returns CDR1 MNHEY and CDR2 SMNVEV (reference sequence). This CDR3 is CASSYVMNTEAFF. The CDR3 nucleotides read TGTGCCAGCAGCTACGTTATGAACACTGAAGCTTTCTTT.

This chain connects TRBV7-3 to TRBJ2-5; 9 bases are a match to TRBD1. V lost 5 bases, J lost 5 bases, and 3 bases stayed unmatched. Per germline, CDR1 SGHTA and CDR2 FQGTGA. The CDR3 spans 13 residues. The CDR3, as DNA: TGTGCCAGCAGCAAACAGGGGGCCGAGACCCAGTACTTC. It yields the protein CASSKQGAETQYF.